A selection of T cell receptor beta chains follows, all from one sample in a study of blood T cell repertoires in COVID-19. TCRdb keeps only in-frame clones here, not all; method: immunoSEQ multiplex PCR. The sample consists of 95,000 to 150,000 clones, approximately 82% of them appearing once. Sequenced sample: peripheral blood. These receptors all stem from a woman aged 50 to 65 with acute or convalescent COVID-19. Both conserved end residues are part of each CDR3. Each record gives: J gene, V gene, CDR3 protein.

J gene: TRBJ2-7
V gene: TRBV4-1
CDR3 protein: CASSLSTASGIYEQYF

J gene: TRBJ2-1
V gene: TRBV7-2
CDR3 protein: CASRLATDNEQFF

J gene: TRBJ1-4
V gene: TRBV9
CDR3 protein: CASSLSGGGEKLFF

J gene: TRBJ1-5
V gene: TRBV3-1/TRBV3-2
CDR3 protein: CASSQQTGAYQPQHF

J gene: TRBJ2-7
V gene: TRBV3-1/TRBV3-2
CDR3 protein: CASSHQGGTYEQYF

J gene: TRBJ1-1
V gene: TRBV19
CDR3 protein: CASSIDRGQAFF

J gene: TRBJ2-7
V gene: TRBV5-4
CDR3 protein: CASSSPSGSSYEQYF

J gene: TRBJ1-1
V gene: TRBV7-3
CDR3 protein: CASSLVPGQPFTEAFF

J gene: TRBJ1-2
V gene: TRBV9
CDR3 protein: CASSVYPGVQGGYTF

J gene: TRBJ1-2
V gene: TRBV2
CDR3 protein: CASSQGAYGYTF

J gene: TRBJ1-5
V gene: TRBV7-2
CDR3 protein: CASSWGQGNQPQHF

J gene: TRBJ2-3
V gene: TRBV5-6
CDR3 protein: CASRDSGPVEGTDTQYF

J gene: TRBJ2-7
V gene: TRBV2
CDR3 protein: CASSWTSGSDEQYF

J gene: TRBJ1-2
V gene: TRBV29-1
CDR3 protein: CSVEFRDKINGYTF

J gene: TRBJ2-1
V gene: TRBV9
CDR3 protein: CASSTPGGAGNEQFF

J gene: TRBJ2-7
V gene: TRBV28
CDR3 protein: CASIEARTYEQYF

J gene: TRBJ1-2
V gene: TRBV5-4
CDR3 protein: CASSLDFSGYGYTF

J gene: TRBJ1-6
V gene: TRBV30
CDR3 protein: CAWRPGEGSPLHF

J gene: TRBJ2-1
V gene: TRBV19
CDR3 protein: CAPFKGVGTYNEQFF

J gene: TRBJ1-4
V gene: TRBV6-1
CDR3 protein: CASSGGQKATNEKLFF

J gene: TRBJ2-1
V gene: TRBV7-8
CDR3 protein: CASSSLAGGQNNEQFF

J gene: TRBJ2-3
V gene: TRBV19
CDR3 protein: CASSIQATDTQYF

J gene: TRBJ2-3
V gene: TRBV5-8
CDR3 protein: CASTRDRSTDTQYF

J gene: TRBJ1-1
V gene: TRBV15
CDR3 protein: CATSRVDRDDTEAFF

J gene: TRBJ2-3
V gene: TRBV10-3
CDR3 protein: CAISEGDRGPDTQYF

J gene: TRBJ1-6
V gene: TRBV5-1
CDR3 protein: CASSSGQSNPLHF

J gene: TRBJ2-7
V gene: TRBV24-1
CDR3 protein: CATSSRWGAPLRYEQYF

J gene: TRBJ2-5
V gene: TRBV6-5
CDR3 protein: CASGNRGQETQYF

J gene: TRBJ2-3
V gene: TRBV6-6
CDR3 protein: CASNWGGARDTQYF

J gene: TRBJ2-1
V gene: TRBV9
CDR3 protein: CASSVAPAGANEQFF

J gene: TRBJ2-7
V gene: TRBV7-2
CDR3 protein: CASSLELWGSGYEQYF

J gene: TRBJ2-2
V gene: TRBV3-1/TRBV3-2
CDR3 protein: CASSLRTSGGFGELFF

J gene: TRBJ2-2
V gene: TRBV3-1/TRBV3-2
CDR3 protein: CASSQDRIAITYAGELFF

J gene: TRBJ2-3
V gene: TRBV15
CDR3 protein: CATSISGYRTDTQYF

J gene: TRBJ1-2
V gene: TRBV5-4
CDR3 protein: CASTPGTPTYGYTF

J gene: TRBJ1-4
V gene: TRBV21-1
CDR3 protein: CASSKVPGKSEKLFF

J gene: TRBJ1-5
V gene: TRBV2
CDR3 protein: CASSELGSRGQPQHF

J gene: TRBJ2-3
V gene: TRBV6-2/TRBV6-3
CDR3 protein: CASSSPARGTDTQYF

J gene: TRBJ2-2
V gene: TRBV7-2
CDR3 protein: CASSLGPGPAGELFF

J gene: TRBJ2-7
V gene: TRBV7-9
CDR3 protein: CASSQILGKAYEQYF

J gene: TRBJ2-5
V gene: TRBV5-1
CDR3 protein: CASRDRPLGETQYF

J gene: TRBJ1-2
V gene: TRBV29-1
CDR3 protein: CSVDLGYTF

J gene: TRBJ2-5
V gene: TRBV2
CDR3 protein: CASSGASGSGETQYF

J gene: TRBJ2-7
V gene: TRBV10-3
CDR3 protein: CAISEPTSGSLHEQYF

J gene: TRBJ2-3
V gene: TRBV5-1
CDR3 protein: CASSFVSTSDDTQYF